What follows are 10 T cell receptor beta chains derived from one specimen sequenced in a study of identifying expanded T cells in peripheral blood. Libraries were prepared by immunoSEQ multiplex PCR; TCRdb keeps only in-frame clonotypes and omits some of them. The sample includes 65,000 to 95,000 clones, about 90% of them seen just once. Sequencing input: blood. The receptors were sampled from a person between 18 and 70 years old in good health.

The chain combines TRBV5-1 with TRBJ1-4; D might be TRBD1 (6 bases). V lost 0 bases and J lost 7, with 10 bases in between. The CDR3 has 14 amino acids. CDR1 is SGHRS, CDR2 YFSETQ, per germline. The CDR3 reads CASSLETGSEKLFF. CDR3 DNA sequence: TGCGCCAGCAGCTTGGAGACAGGTAGTGAAAAACTGTTTTTT.

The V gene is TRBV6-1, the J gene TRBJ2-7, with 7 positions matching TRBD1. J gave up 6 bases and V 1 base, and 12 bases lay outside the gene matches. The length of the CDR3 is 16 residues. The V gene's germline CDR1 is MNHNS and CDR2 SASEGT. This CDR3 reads CASSEGWLDRVREQYF. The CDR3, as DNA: TGTGCCAGCAGTGAAGGTTGGCTTGACAGGGTTCGCGAGCAGTACTTC.

This CDR3 is CASSVVMAGEGYTF. The CDR3 DNA reads TGTGCCAGCAGCGTAGTAATGGCAGGGGAAGGCTACACCTTC. This rearrangement joins TRBV9 to TRBJ1-2; D possibly corresponds to TRBD1 (6 bases). The CDR3 totals 14 residues. V was cut by 0 bases and J by 8 bases, with 14 bases left in between. Germline-derived CDR1 and CDR2 are SGDLS and YYNGEE.

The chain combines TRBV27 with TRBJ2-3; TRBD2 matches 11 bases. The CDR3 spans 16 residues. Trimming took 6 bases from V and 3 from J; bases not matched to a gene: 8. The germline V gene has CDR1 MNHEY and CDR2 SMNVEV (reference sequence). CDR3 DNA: TGTGCCAGCAGAAGGTCTAGCGGGAGGACTACAGATACGCAGTATTTT. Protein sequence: CASRRSSGRTTDTQYF.

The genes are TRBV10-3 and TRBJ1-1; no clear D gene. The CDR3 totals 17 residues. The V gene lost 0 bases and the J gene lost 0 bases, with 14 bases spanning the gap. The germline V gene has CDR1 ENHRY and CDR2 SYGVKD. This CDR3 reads CAISESGISYMNTEAFF. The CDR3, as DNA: TGTGCCATCAGTGAGTCGGGCATCTCCTACATGAACACTGAAGCTTTCTTT.

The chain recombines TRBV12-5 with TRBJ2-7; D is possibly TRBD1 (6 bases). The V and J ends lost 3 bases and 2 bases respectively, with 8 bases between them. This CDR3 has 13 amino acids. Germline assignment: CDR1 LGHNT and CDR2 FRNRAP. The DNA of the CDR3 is TGTGCTAGTGGTTTCTGGGGGCCCTACGAGCAGTACTTC. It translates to CASGFWGPYEQYF.

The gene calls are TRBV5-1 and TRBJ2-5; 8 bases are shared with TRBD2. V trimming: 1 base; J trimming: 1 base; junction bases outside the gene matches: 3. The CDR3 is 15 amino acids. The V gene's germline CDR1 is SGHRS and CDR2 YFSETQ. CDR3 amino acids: CASSLHGRAQETQYF. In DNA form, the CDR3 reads TGCGCCAGCAGCTTGCACGGGAGGGCCCAAGAGACCCAGTACTTC.

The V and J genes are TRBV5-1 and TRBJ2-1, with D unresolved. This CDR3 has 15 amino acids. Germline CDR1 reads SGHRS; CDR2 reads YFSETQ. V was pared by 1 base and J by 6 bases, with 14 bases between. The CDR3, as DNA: TGCGCCAGCAGCTTGTATTTGGGTACGTTCAATGAGCAGTTCTTC. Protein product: CASSLYLGTFNEQFF. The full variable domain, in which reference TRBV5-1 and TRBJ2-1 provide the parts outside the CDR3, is KAGVTQTPRYLIKTRGQQVTLSCSPISGHRSVSWYQQTPGQGLQFLFEYFSETQRNKGNFPGRFSGRQFSNSRSEMNVSTLELGDSALYLCASSLYLGTFNEQFFGPGTRLTVL.

The CDR3 region is CASSPGTEGYEQYF. The CDR3 region has the DNA TGCGCCAGCAGCCCCGGGACAGAAGGCTACGAGCAGTACTTC. The rearrangement joins TRBV5-1 to TRBJ2-7, with 7 bases matching TRBD1. The V gene end was trimmed by 4 bases and the J gene end by 3 bases; junction bases not matched to a gene: 7. The CDR3 runs to 14 residues. Germline V lookup: CDR1 SGHRS, CDR2 YFSETQ.

CDR3 loop: CSVEGGTVETQYF. In DNA form, the CDR3 reads TGCAGCGTTGAAGGGGGGACCGTAGAGACCCAGTACTTC. The genes are TRBV29-1 and TRBJ2-5; D is possibly TRBD1 or TRBD2 (5 bases each). CDR1 and CDR2 (germline): SQVTM, ANQGSEA. This CDR3 comprises 13 residues. The germline V and J ends were trimmed by 1 base and 4 bases, with 10 bases remaining between them.